A single sample is the source of the 31 T cell receptor beta chains below, sequenced in a study of blood T cell repertoires in COVID-19 (dated by TCRdb to 2018 to 2021). The library was produced with the immunoSEQ multiplex PCR assay. TCRdb took over this immuneACCESS table, retaining in-frame rearrangements with V and J assigned. Such tables are incomplete; in checked studies, under half of the missing clones stem from an unresolved V gene, and the remainder is unexplained. The sample profile shows under 200,000 clones; roughly 86% of them were found once. The top ten clonotypes cover roughly 5.9% of the sample. Sequencing was performed on PBMCs or T cells enriched from blood (not recorded which). The receptors stem from a man aged 35-49 years with acute COVID-19.

The rearrangement links TRBV4-3 to TRBJ2-2; 8 nucleotides match TRBD1. CDR1 and CDR2 from the germline V gene are LGHNA and YSLEER. With V trimmed by 4 bases and J by 5 bases, 3 bases remained unmatched. This CDR3 contains 14 residues. This CDR3 is CASSPGQGTGELFF. The CDR3 DNA follows: TGCGCCAGCAGCCCCGGACAGGGAACCGGGGAGCTGTTTTTT.

This clone was recorded only once. This sample also contains other DNA sequences that code for the same CDR3. V gene TRBV7-9 combines with J gene TRBJ1-1; D gene ambiguous. This CDR3 region has 12 residues. Germline V lookup: CDR1 SEHNR, CDR2 FQNEAQ (reference sequence). The V and J ends lost 5 bases and 5 bases respectively, with 9 bases between them. Here the CDR3 DNA reads TGTGCCAGCAGCCTCGGGAGGACTGAAGCTTTCTTT. Protein sequence: CASSLGRTEAFF.

CDR3 loop: CASSRGLSNGYTF. Here the CDR3 DNA reads TGTGCCAGCAGCCGCGGACTTTCAAATGGCTACACCTTC. The chain is built from TRBV28 and TRBJ1-2; no clear D gene. Trimming pared 6 bases from V and 6 bases from J, leaving 14 bases between. The CDR3 is 13 amino acids. Germline assignment: CDR1 MDHEN and CDR2 SYDVKM.

This chain connects TRBV7-9 to TRBJ1-1; D may be TRBD1 (6 bases). The CDR3 is 14 residues long. Germline assignment: CDR1 SEHNR and CDR2 FQNEAQ (reference sequence). V was shortened by 5 bases and J by 7 bases, with 17 bases between the two germline ends. CDR3 region: CASSPSQGPIEAFF. CDR3 DNA sequence: TGTGCCAGCAGCCCATCCCAGGGGCCCATTGAAGCTTTCTTT.

The chain couples TRBV21-1 to TRBJ1-1; the table calls TRBD1, which could not be checked here. TRBV21-1 is termed a pseudogene. The CDR3 is 15 amino acids. CDR3 protein: CASSPLGTAGTEAFF. CDR3 DNA sequence: TGTGCCAGCAGCCCCCTAGGGACAGCTGGCACTGAAGCTTTCTTT.

The chain employs TRBV27 and TRBJ2-7; 10 bases match TRBD1. V dropped 6 bases and J dropped 7; count of bases not matched to a gene: 15. Germline V gene lookup returns CDR1 MNHEY and CDR2 SMNVEV (reference sequence). The CDR3 spans 16 residues. The CDR3 coding sequence is TGTGCCAGCAGGAACCCGGGACAGGGGATCCCGAGGGAGCAGTACTTC. This gives the protein CASRNPGQGIPREQYF.

The gene calls are TRBV19 and TRBJ1-5, with unresolved D. This CDR3 has 15 amino acids. Germline assignment: CDR1 LNHDA and CDR2 SQIVND (reference sequence). The V gene lost 6 bases and the J gene lost 1 base, with 13 bases spanning the gap. The CDR3 coding sequence is TGTGCCAGTAGACTGGATGGGCCGAGCAATCAGCCCCAGCATTTT. Amino acids: CASRLDGPSNQPQHF.

The rearrangement uses TRBV7-2 and TRBJ1-4; TRBD1 agrees at 12 bases. Unmatched junction bases numbered 17, after V lost 2 bases and J lost 13 bases. Per the germline V gene, CDR1 is SGHTA and CDR2 is FQGNSA. The CDR3 is made up of 18 amino acids. In DNA, the CDR3 is TGTGCCAGCAGCTTATATGGGACAGGGGGCTTTGGTACGGAGGGACTGTTTTTT. Protein product: CASSLYGTGGFGTEGLFF.

The chain carries TRBV18 and TRBJ1-2; D unresolved. Germline CDR1 and CDR2: KGHSH and LQKENI. The CDR3 runs to 14 residues. Deletions cut 3 bases from V and 1 base from J, with 9 bases between. This CDR3 reads CASSPPDYNYGYTF. As DNA, the CDR3 is TGTGCCAGCTCACCCCCGGACTATAACTATGGCTACACCTTC.

The chain has TRBV10-3 and TRBJ1-5; a weak D match, TRBD1 (5 bases). In germline, CDR1 is ENHRY, CDR2 SYGVKD. The CDR3 has 13 residues. Trimming stripped 6 bases from V and 1 base from J, with 7 bases between. The CDR3 reads CAIRQGSNQPQHF. CDR3 DNA: TGTGCCATCAGGCAGGGAAGCAATCAGCCCCAGCATTTT.

This clone was seen only a few times. The chain recombines TRBV11-2 with TRBJ2-3; maybe TRBD1 (6 bases). This CDR3 comprises 15 residues. CDR1 and CDR2 from the germline V gene are SGHAT and FQNNGV. Trimming pared 6 bases from V and 4 bases from J, leaving 17 bases between. The CDR3 bases are TGTGCCAGCAGTATAAGGGGGAGAGTTGCAGATACGCAGTATTTT. Residues: CASSIRGRVADTQYF.

This sequence joins TRBV2 and TRBJ1-5; D is perhaps TRBD1 (5 bases). V gave up 5 bases and J gave up 6 bases, with 11 bases separating them. Per germline, CDR1 SNHLY and CDR2 FYNNEI. The CDR3 sequence is 13 residues long. As DNA, the CDR3 is TGTGCCAGCAGTCCAGGGAATCGTCAGCCCCAGCATTTT. This sequence encodes CASSPGNRQPQHF. The variable domain in full, completed from reference TRBV2 and TRBJ1-5, reads EPEVTQTPSHQVTQMGQEVILRCVPISNHLYFYWYRQILGQKVEFLVSFYNNEISEKSEIFDDQFSVERPDGSNFTLKIRSTKLEDSAMYFCASSPGNRQPQHFGDGTRLSIL.

The chain combines TRBV28 with TRBJ2-7; 7 nucleotides match TRBD1. The J segment lost 1 base and the V segment lost 7 bases, leaving 10 bases of the junction unmatched. This CDR3 has 15 amino acids. Germline V lookup: CDR1 MDHEN, CDR2 SYDVKM. CDR3 nucleotide sequence: TGTGCCAGCACCTCGGGAACAGGGGATTCCTACGAGCAGTACTTC. It yields the protein CASTSGTGDSYEQYF.

This rearrangement joins TRBV3-1 (or the pseudogene TRBV3-2) to TRBJ2-3; D may be TRBD2 (6 bases). V was cut by 8 bases and J by 6 bases, with 6 bases left in between. The CDR3 is 10 residues long. Germline V gene data show CDR1 as LGHDT and CDR2 as YNNKEL (reference sequence). CDR3: CASGRDTQYF. The CDR3 DNA follows: TGTGCCAGCGGGAGGGATACGCAGTATTTT.

The chain links TRBV2 to TRBJ2-7, with 8 positions matching TRBD1. The CDR3 is made up of 12 amino acids. Germline lookup yields CDR1 SNHLY and CDR2 FYNNEI. With V trimmed by 8 bases and J by 6 bases, 6 bases remained unmatched. CDR3 coding DNA: TGTGCCAGCCAGGGGGCGGGAAGCGAGCAGTACTTC. This encodes CASQGAGSEQYF.

This clone was recorded once. The DNA of the CDR3 is TGTGCCAGCAGCATAACTACGCCCGGATTAGATACGCAGTATTTT. Translated: CASSITTPGLDTQYF. The chain combines TRBV11-1 with TRBJ2-3; D remains unclear. The V and J ends lost 5 bases and 5 bases respectively, with 17 bases between them. The CDR3 has 15 amino acids. Germline V CDR1 and CDR2: SGHAT, FQDESV (reference sequence).

The chain is built from TRBV2 and TRBJ2-1; D is undetermined. This CDR3 is 13 amino acids long. The germline V gene has CDR1 SNHLY and CDR2 FYNNEI. Trimming stripped 1 base from V and 9 bases from J, with 10 bases between. The CDR3 protein is CASSEEATVEQFF. CDR3 coding DNA: TGTGCCAGCAGTGAAGAAGCCACCGTTGAGCAGTTCTTC.

CDR3 protein: CASNWDSRRSGANVLTF. The CDR3, as DNA: TGTGCCAGTAATTGGGACTCGAGAAGGTCTGGGGCCAACGTCCTGACTTTC. The chain is built from TRBV19 and TRBJ2-6, with D possibly matching TRBD2 (6 bases). Germline CDR1 LNHDA, CDR2 SQIVND (reference sequence). Trimming stripped 7 bases from V and 1 base from J, with 17 bases between. The CDR3 spans 17 residues. Full variable domain (rest looked up from reference TRBV19 and TRBJ2-6): DGGITQSPKYLFRKEGQNVTLSCEQNLNHDAMYWYRQDPGQGLRLIYYSQIVNDFQKGDIAEGYSVSREKKESFPLTVTSAQKNPTAFYLCASNWDSRRSGANVLTFGAGSRLTVL.

This chain joins TRBV28 and TRBJ1-2; TRBD1 matches 7 bases. Looked up from germline, CDR1 is MDHEN and CDR2 is SYDVKM. Trimming at V came to 8 bases and at J to 2 bases, leaving 5 bases not matched to a gene. This CDR3 is 13 amino acids long. CDR3 nucleotide sequence: TGTGCCAGCCAGACAGGGAGGAACTATGGCTACACCTTC. It encodes CASQTGRNYGYTF.

The chain carries TRBV27 and TRBJ1-2; D possibly corresponds to TRBD1 (5 bases). CDR3 length: 13 residues. V lost 3 bases, J lost 4 bases, and 9 bases lay in between. Germline assignment: CDR1 MNHEY and CDR2 SMNVEV (reference sequence). The CDR3 region is CASSFTGAYGYTF. CDR3 bases: TGTGCCAGCAGTTTTACAGGAGCCTATGGCTACACCTTC.

Worth noting for this clone: One junction end does not reproduce the germline sequence, and a read error may be involved. This chain joins TRBV3-1 (or the pseudogene TRBV3-2) and TRBJ2-7; D ambiguous. The CDR3 runs to 14 residues. Germline V gene sequence: CDR1 LGHDT, CDR2 YNNKEL (reference sequence). CDR3 sequence (DNA): TGTGCCAGCAGTCAGACTCCTTCCAACTACGAGCTGTACTTC. This gives the protein CASSQTPSNYELYF.

This clone was found once. V and J are TRBV27 and TRBJ1-5; D unresolved. The CDR3 totals 14 residues. Trimming stripped 0 bases from V and 6 bases from J, with 9 bases between. From germline, CDR1 is MNHEY and CDR2 SMNVEV (reference sequence). In nucleotides, the CDR3 is TGTGCCAGCAGTTTATCGGGTGCAGGTCAGCCCCAGCATTTT. It translates to CASSLSGAGQPQHF.

The CDR3 reads CASSPRDGYTF. The CDR3 DNA follows: TGTGCCAGCAGCCCCCGGGATGGCTACACCTTC. The rearrangement joins TRBV12-3 or TRBV12-4 to TRBJ1-2; D is undetermined. The length of the CDR3 is 11 residues. The V and J ends lost 6 bases and 6 bases respectively, with 8 bases between them.

The rearrangement uses TRBV10-3 and TRBJ2-1, with D perhaps TRBD2 (6 bases). V was pared by 7 bases and J by 8 bases, with 15 bases between. This CDR3 has 13 amino acids. Germline V CDR1 and CDR2: ENHRY, SYGVKD. The CDR3 sequence: CAITAGSQDEQFF. As DNA, the CDR3 is TGTGCCATCACCGCGGGAAGTCAGGATGAGCAGTTCTTC.

The chain couples TRBV10-3 to TRBJ2-1; TRBD1 matches at 11 bases. V dropped 8 bases and J dropped 1; count of bases not matched to a gene: 1. Germline assignment: CDR1 ENHRY and CDR2 SYGVKD. This CDR3 comprises 14 residues. Written as DNA, the CDR3 is TGTGCCATCGGGGACAGGGGGTCCTACAATGAGCAGTTCTTC. Translation gives CAIGDRGSYNEQFF.

The rearrangement uses TRBV19 and TRBJ2-1; 8 nucleotides match TRBD2. CDR3 length: 14 amino acids. Trimming removed 8 bases from V and 6 bases from J; junction bases left unmatched: 9. From germline, CDR1 is LNHDA and CDR2 SQIVND (reference sequence). The CDR3 is CASGILAEGNEQFF. The CDR3 bases are TGTGCCAGTGGGATACTAGCGGAGGGCAATGAGCAGTTCTTC.

This chain uses TRBV7-2 with TRBJ2-1; D remains ambiguous. This CDR3 has 15 residues. CDR1 is SGHTA and CDR2 is FQGNSA in the germline V gene. V lost 2 bases, J lost 5 bases, and 13 bases lay in between. The CDR3 nucleotides are TGTGCCAGCAGCTTATTTTCAACAGTTAACAATGAGCAGTTCTTC. It yields the protein CASSLFSTVNNEQFF.

The J gene is TRBJ2-7, the V gene TRBV18; TRBD2 aligns across 8 bases. The CDR3 sequence is 18 residues long. Germline CDR1 reads KGHSH; CDR2 reads LQKENI. Germline trimming cut 5 bases from V and 6 bases from J; bases unmatched to any gene: 21. This CDR3 is CASSSPQRDGTRGREQYF. For the CDR3, the DNA is TGTGCCAGCTCATCCCCCCAAAGGGACGGGACTAGAGGACGCGAGCAGTACTTC.

CDR3 in amino acids: CASSLESTYGEQFF. Here the CDR3 DNA reads TGTGCCAGCAGCTTAGAGAGTACCTACGGTGAGCAGTTCTTC. The rearrangement links TRBV7-8 to TRBJ2-1; D remains unclear. In germline, CDR1 is SGHVS, CDR2 FQNEAQ. This CDR3 is 14 amino acids long. The ends were cut back, 1 base at V and 9 bases at J, with 13 bases in the middle.

This sequence joins TRBV6-2 or TRBV6-3 and TRBJ1-5; tentatively, D is TRBD1 (6 bases). Germline V gene data show CDR1 as MNHEY and CDR2 as SVGEGT. The CDR3 covers 15 residues. V was trimmed by 3 bases and J by 4 bases, leaving 13 bases between them. CDR3 bases: TGTGCCAGCAGTTATGGCCTACAGGGAAATCAGCCCCAGCATTTT. It specifies CASSYGLQGNQPQHF.

The rearrangement links TRBV7-3 to TRBJ2-1; possibly TRBD2 for D (6 bases). This CDR3 is built from 16 residues. Germline V CDR1 and CDR2: SGHTA, FQGTGA. V was pared by 4 bases and J by 2 bases, with 15 bases between. CDR3 sequence: CASSSRAGLTYNEQFF. CDR3 DNA sequence: TGTGCCAGCAGCTCCCGAGCGGGTCTTACCTACAATGAGCAGTTCTTC.